Reported below is one T cell receptor beta chain. Its specificity is unknown. The CDR3 has 16 residues. With V trimmed by 4 bases and J by 2 bases, 8 bases remained unmatched. Germline-derived CDR1 and CDR2 are SQVTM and ANQGSEA. The data originate from a study of Tregs in tolerant kidney transplant recipients. Study-level findings and limits: The small number of patients limits these findings pending further validation. No direct test of biological reproducibility was done here. Tregs expanded with activated donor B cells seemed most donor-specific.

Sequencing used immunoSEQ multiplex PCR; TCRdb keeps in-frame clones, though not all of them. The table includes 68,000 or so clones, roughly 84% detected once. CD4+CD25+CD127- Tregs, CD4+CD25- non-Tregs, CD4 and CD8 cells were sorted. The receptor comes from a human donor in good health. This chain joins TRBV29-1 and TRBJ2-1; 10 bases fit TRBD2. The sequenced sample was CD4+ T cells from blood. The CDR3 sequence: CSVARASGRPYNEQFF. DNA for the CDR3: TGCAGCGTTGCGCGGGCTAGCGGGAGACCCTACAATGAGCAGTTCTTC.